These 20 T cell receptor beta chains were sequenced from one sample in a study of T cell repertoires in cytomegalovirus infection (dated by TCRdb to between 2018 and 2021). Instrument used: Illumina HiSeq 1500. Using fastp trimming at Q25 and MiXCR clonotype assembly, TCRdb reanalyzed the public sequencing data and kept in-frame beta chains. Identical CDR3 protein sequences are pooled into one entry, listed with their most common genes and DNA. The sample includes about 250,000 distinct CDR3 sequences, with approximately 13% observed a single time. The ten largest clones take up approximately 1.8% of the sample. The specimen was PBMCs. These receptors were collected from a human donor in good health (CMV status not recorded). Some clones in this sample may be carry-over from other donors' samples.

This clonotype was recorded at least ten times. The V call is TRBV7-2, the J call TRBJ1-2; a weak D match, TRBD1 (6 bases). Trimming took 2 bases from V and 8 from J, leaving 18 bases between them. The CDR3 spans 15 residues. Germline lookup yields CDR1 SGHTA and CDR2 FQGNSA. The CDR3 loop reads CASSLRGSGERGYTF. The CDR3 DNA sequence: TGTGCCAGCAGCTTACGGGGGTCAGGGGAAAGAGGCTACACCTTC.

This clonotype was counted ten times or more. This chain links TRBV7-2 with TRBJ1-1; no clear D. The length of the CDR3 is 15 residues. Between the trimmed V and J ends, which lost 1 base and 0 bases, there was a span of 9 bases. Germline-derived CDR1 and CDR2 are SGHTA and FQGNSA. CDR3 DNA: TGTGCCAGCAGCTTAGTGGTATCCTTGAACACTGAAGCTTTCTTT. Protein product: CASSLVVSLNTEAFF.

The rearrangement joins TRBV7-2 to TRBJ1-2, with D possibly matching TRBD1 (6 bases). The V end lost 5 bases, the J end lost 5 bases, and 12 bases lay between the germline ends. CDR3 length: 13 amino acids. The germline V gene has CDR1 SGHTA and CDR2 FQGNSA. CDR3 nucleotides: TGTGCCAGCAGCCCGGACAGACAATATGGCTACACCTTC. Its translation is CASSPDRQYGYTF. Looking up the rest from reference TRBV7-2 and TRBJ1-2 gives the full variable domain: GAGVSQSPSNKVTEKGKDVELRCDPISGHTALYWYRQSLGQGLEFLIYFQGNSAPDKSGLPSDRFSAERTGGSVSTLTIQRTQQEDSAVYLCASSPDRQYGYTFGSGTRLTVV.

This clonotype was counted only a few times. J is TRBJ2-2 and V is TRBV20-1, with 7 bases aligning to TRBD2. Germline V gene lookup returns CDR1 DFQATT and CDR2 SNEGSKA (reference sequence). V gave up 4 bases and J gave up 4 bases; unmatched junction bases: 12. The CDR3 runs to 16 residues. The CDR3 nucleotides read TGCAGTGCTACCCCGAGCGGGGTTATACTCACCGGGGAGCTGTTTTTT. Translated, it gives CSATPSGVILTGELFF.

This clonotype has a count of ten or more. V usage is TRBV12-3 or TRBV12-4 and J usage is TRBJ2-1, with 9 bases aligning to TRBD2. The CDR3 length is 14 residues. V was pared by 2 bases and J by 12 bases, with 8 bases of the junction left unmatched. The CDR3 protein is CASSLSAGGPVQFF. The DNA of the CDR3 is TGTGCCAGCAGTTTATCGGCGGGAGGGCCTGTGCAGTTCTTC.

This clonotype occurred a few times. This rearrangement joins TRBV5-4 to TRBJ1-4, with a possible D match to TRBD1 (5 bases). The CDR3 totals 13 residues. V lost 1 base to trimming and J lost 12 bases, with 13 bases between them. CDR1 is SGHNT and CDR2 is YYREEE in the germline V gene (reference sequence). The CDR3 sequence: CASSLTGTDQLFF. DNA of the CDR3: TGTGCCAGCAGCTTGACCGGGACCGACCAACTGTTTTTT.

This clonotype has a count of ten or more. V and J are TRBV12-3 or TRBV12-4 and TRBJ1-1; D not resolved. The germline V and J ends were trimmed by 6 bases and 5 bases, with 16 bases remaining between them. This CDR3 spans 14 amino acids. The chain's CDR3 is CASSVQLRGTEAFF. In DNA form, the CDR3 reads TGTGCCAGCAGCGTACAGCTCCGGGGAACTGAAGCTTTCTTT.

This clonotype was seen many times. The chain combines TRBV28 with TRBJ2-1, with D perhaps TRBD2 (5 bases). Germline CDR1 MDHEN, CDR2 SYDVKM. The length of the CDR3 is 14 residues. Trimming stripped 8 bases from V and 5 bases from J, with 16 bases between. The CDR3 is CASRTSQEDNEQFF. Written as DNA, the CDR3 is TGTGCCAGCCGAACTAGTCAGGAAGACAATGAGCAGTTCTTC.

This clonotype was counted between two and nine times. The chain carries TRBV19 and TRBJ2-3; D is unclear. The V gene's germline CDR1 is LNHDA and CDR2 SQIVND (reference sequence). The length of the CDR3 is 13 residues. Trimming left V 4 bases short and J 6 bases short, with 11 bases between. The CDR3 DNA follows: TGTGCCAGTAGTACGACCGCGCCGGATACGCAGTATTTT. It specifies CASSTTAPDTQYF.

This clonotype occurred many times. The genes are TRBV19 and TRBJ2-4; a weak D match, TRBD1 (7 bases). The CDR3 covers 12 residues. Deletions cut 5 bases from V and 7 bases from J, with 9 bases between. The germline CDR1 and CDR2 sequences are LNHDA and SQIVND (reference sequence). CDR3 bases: TGTGCCAGTAGTCAGGGGGGCAACATTCAGTACTTC. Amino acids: CASSQGGNIQYF.

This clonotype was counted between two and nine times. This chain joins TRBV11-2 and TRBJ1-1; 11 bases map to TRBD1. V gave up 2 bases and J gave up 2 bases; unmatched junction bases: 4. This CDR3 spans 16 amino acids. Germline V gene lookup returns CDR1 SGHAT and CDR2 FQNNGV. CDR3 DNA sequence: TGTGCCAGCAGCTTACGGACAGGGGGCCATAACACTGAAGCTTTCTTT. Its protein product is CASSLRTGGHNTEAFF.

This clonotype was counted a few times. The CDR3 protein is CSGTDRGNTEAFF. DNA of the CDR3: TGCAGCGGGACCGACAGGGGGAACACTGAAGCTTTCTTT. This chain connects TRBV29-1 to TRBJ1-1, with 8 bases fitting TRBD1. J gave up 1 base and V 7 bases, and 5 bases lay outside the gene matches. Germline V CDR1 and CDR2: SQVTM, ANQGSEA. The CDR3 covers 13 residues.

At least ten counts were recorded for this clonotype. In nucleotides, the CDR3 is TGTGCCAGCAGCTTGGGACAGATCCAAGAGACCCAGTACTTC. Amino acids: CASSLGQIQETQYF. The gene calls are TRBV7-2 and TRBJ2-5; TRBD1 matches 7 bases. The V gene end was trimmed by 3 bases and the J gene end by 1 base; junction bases not matched to a gene: 2. The CDR3 is 14 residues long. Looked up from germline, CDR1 is SGHTA and CDR2 is FQGNSA.

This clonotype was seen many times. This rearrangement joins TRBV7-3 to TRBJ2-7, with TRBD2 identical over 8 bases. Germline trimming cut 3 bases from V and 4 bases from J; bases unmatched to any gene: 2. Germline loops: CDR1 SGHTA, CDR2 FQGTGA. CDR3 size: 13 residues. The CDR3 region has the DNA TGTGCCAGCAGCTTCGGGGGGGGATACGAGCAGTACTTC. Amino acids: CASSFGGGYEQYF.

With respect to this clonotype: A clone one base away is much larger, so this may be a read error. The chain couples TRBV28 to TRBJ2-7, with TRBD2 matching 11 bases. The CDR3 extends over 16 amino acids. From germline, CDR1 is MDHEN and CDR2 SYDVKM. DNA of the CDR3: TGTGCCAGCCAGAGGGCTAGCGGGAGGTACCTCTACGAGCCGTACTTC. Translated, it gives CASQRASGRYLYEPYF.

Here the CDR3 reads CSARISGATYNEQFF. The CDR3 DNA sequence: TGCAGTGCTAGGATAAGCGGGGCTACCTACAATGAGCAGTTCTTC. This chain joins TRBV20-1 and TRBJ2-1; 7 bases map to TRBD2. Germline CDR1 and CDR2: DFQATT and SNEGSKA (reference sequence). This CDR3 has 15 residues. Trimming removed 3 bases from V and 2 bases from J; junction bases left unmatched: 7.

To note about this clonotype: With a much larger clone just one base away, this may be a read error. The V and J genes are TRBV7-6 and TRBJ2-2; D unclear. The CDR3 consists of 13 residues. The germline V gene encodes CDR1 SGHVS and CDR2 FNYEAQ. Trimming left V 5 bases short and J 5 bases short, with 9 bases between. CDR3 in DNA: TGTGCCAGCAGCCAAGTCTCTACCGGGGAGCTGTTTTTT. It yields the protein CASSQVSTGELFF.

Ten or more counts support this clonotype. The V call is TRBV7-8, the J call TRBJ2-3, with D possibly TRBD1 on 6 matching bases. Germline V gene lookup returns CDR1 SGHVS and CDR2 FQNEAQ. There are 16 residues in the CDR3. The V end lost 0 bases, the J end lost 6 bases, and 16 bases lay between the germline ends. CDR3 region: CASSLAIRQGSDTQYF. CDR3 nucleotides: TGTGCCAGCAGCTTAGCGATCCGGCAGGGGTCGGATACGCAGTATTTT.

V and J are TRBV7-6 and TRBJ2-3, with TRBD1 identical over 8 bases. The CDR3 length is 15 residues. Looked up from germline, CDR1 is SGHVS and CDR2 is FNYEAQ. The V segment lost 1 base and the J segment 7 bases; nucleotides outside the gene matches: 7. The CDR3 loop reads CASSLGGTGQNTQYF. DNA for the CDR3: TGTGCCAGCAGCTTAGGCGGGACAGGACAAAATACGCAGTATTTT.

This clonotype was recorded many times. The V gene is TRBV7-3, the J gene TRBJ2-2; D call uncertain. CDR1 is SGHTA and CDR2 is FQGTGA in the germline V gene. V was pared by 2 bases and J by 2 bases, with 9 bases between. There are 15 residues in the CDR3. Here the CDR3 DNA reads TGTGCCAGCAGCTTACTAGGGCACAACACCGGGGAGCTGTTTTTT. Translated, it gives CASSLLGHNTGELFF.